These 17 T cell receptor beta chains originate from one sample sequenced in a study of CD8 T cells in ankylosing spondylitis. Study observations and caveats: Within ankylosing spondylitis blood, a TCR beta motif made up of roughly eight highly homologous variants appeared to be characteristic.

A single record per CDR3 protein comes from TCRdb applying MiXCR to the 5' RACE reads. The table has some 840,000 distinct CDR3 sequences, roughly 12% seen once. Which antigens these TCRs recognize remains unknown. Sequenced: blood, either unsorted or a sorted T cell fraction (not recorded which). The receptors derive from a male donor with ankylosing spondylitis.

This clonotype has a count of ten or more. The gene calls are TRBV5-6 and TRBJ1-6, with unresolved D. The CDR3 length is 14 residues. The V and J ends lost 4 bases and 10 bases respectively, with 15 bases between them. Germline values: CDR1 SGHDT, CDR2 YYEEEE. The CDR3 DNA reads as TGTGCCAGCAGCAGCCAGGATTTTTGGTCACCCCTCCACTTT. This gives the protein CASSSQDFWSPLHF.

The V call is TRBV24-1, the J call TRBJ1-2; no firm D call. Germline assignment: CDR1 KGHDR and CDR2 SFDVKD. CDR3 length: 14 residues. The V end lost 2 bases, the J end lost 4 bases, and 10 bases lay between the germline ends. The CDR3 sequence: CATSDSGSLYGYTF. In DNA form, the CDR3 reads TGTGCCACCAGTGATTCGGGCAGCCTCTATGGCTACACCTTC.

This clonotype showed up just a few times. The chain uses TRBV5-1 and TRBJ2-6, with D perhaps matching TRBD2 (5 bases). This CDR3 region has 16 residues. The V and J ends lost 0 bases and 2 bases respectively, with 9 bases between them. Germline loops: CDR1 SGHRS, CDR2 YFSETQ. The CDR3 DNA follows: TGCGCCAGCAGCTTGGTTCCCGGGACTGGGGCCAACGTCCTGACTTTC. Translated: CASSLVPGTGANVLTF.

This clonotype has only a few counts. The chain combines TRBV10-3 with TRBJ2-3; 7 nucleotides agree with TRBD1. The germline CDR1 and CDR2 sequences are ENHRY and SYGVKD. CDR3 length: 13 amino acids. The junction had 1 base not matched to a gene; V was cut back by 6 bases and J by 1 base. CDR3 bases: TGTGCCATCAGGACAGGGCGCACAGATACGCAGTATTTT. It specifies CAIRTGRTDTQYF.

The chain has TRBV5-1 and TRBJ2-5; 8 bases match TRBD2. From germline, CDR1 is SGHRS and CDR2 YFSETQ. V gave up 1 base and J gave up 0 bases; unmatched junction bases: 5. The length of the CDR3 is 16 residues. CDR3 in amino acids: CASSLTSGFYQETQYF. CDR3 bases: TGCGCCAGCAGCTTGACTAGCGGCTTCTACCAAGAGACCCAGTACTTC.

CDR3 loop: CASSIWRLADTGELFF. The CDR3 DNA is TGTGCCAGTAGTATCTGGCGCCTAGCAGACACCGGGGAGCTGTTTTTT. The chain employs TRBV19 and TRBJ2-2; TRBD2 is a possible D gene (5 bases). Looked up from germline, CDR1 is LNHDA and CDR2 is SQIVND (reference sequence). The CDR3 is made up of 16 amino acids. The ends were cut back, 3 bases at V and 3 bases at J, with 14 bases in the middle.

The chain couples TRBV20-1 to TRBJ1-1; no clear D. The V and J ends lost 6 bases and 1 base respectively, with 15 bases between them. The CDR3 sequence is 14 residues long. The germline CDR1 and CDR2 sequences are DFQATT and SNEGSKA (reference sequence). CDR3 loop: CSAPFLSENTEAFF. The CDR3 DNA follows: TGCAGTGCCCCCTTTCTTTCAGAGAACACTGAAGCTTTCTTT.

This clonotype has a handful of counts. This chain joins TRBV20-1 and TRBJ1-1; no reliable D call. The CDR3 is 14 amino acids. Germline V gene sequence: CDR1 DFQATT, CDR2 SNEGSKA (reference sequence). V was shortened by 2 bases and J by 4 bases, with 14 bases between the two germline ends. For the CDR3, the DNA is TGCAGTGCTAGACTCCTCGGCGGAGGCACTGAAGCTTTCTTT. Its translation is CSARLLGGGTEAFF.

The chain combines TRBV7-6 with TRBJ2-3; D is ambiguous. The germline CDR1 and CDR2 sequences are SGHVS and FNYEAQ. This CDR3 has 14 amino acids. With 8 bases removed from V and 0 bases from J, the gap between germline ends came to 12 bases. In nucleotides, the CDR3 is TGTGCCAGCCGGACCCTACCGAGCACAGATACGCAGTATTTT. Translating it yields CASRTLPSTDTQYF.

V usage is TRBV7-2 and J usage is TRBJ2-3, with no clear D. This CDR3 is built from 16 residues. The germline gives CDR1 SGHTA, CDR2 FQGNSA. The V end lost 2 bases, the J end lost 2 bases, and 14 bases lay between the germline ends. The CDR3 protein is CASSLRIILSTDTQYF. The CDR3 region has the DNA TGTGCCAGCAGCTTAAGGATTATACTTTCCACAGATACGCAGTATTTT.

This chain joins TRBV12-3 or TRBV12-4 and TRBJ2-7; D is perhaps TRBD2 (6 bases). The germline V and J ends were trimmed by 7 bases and 5 bases, with 21 bases remaining between them. The CDR3 loop spans 15 amino acids. The CDR3 sequence: CASTSPGRRGDEQYF. CDR3 DNA sequence: TGTGCCAGCACCTCCCCAGGGAGGCGCGGGGACGAGCAGTACTTC.

As DNA, the CDR3 is TGCAGTGCTAAGGAACAGTTCTATGGCTACACCTTC. Translated, it gives CSAKEQFYGYTF. The chain recombines TRBV20-1 with TRBJ1-2; no firm D call. CDR3 length equals 12 residues. V gave up 4 bases and J gave up 4 bases, with 10 bases separating them. Germline CDR1 is DFQATT and CDR2 is SNEGSKA (reference sequence).

This clonotype was seen a handful of times. The J gene is TRBJ1-4, the V gene TRBV5-5; 7 nucleotides match TRBD1. The V segment lost 0 bases and the J segment 4 bases; nucleotides outside the gene matches: 6. The CDR3 covers 16 residues. Germline V gene sequence: CDR1 SGHKS, CDR2 YYEKEE (reference sequence). The CDR3 loop is CASSLAPGQNNEKLFF. The DNA of the CDR3 is TGTGCCAGCAGCTTGGCACCGGGACAGAATAATGAAAAACTGTTTTTT.

This sequence joins TRBV6-1 and TRBJ2-2, with unresolved D. CDR1 MNHNS and CDR2 SASEGT come from the germline V gene. There are 13 residues in the CDR3. V lost 11 bases, J lost 0 bases, and 10 bases lay in between. The CDR3 region has the DNA TGTGCCTCAGCAGACCCGAACACCGGGGAGCTGTTTTTT. It encodes CASADPNTGELFF.

This clonotype was detected many times. The chain joins TRBV12-3 or TRBV12-4 to TRBJ2-5; unclear D gene. The CDR3 has 13 residues. V dropped 3 bases and J dropped 3 bases, with 8 bases sitting between them. CDR3 loop: CASSLVEEETQYF. Written as DNA, the CDR3 is TGTGCCAGCAGTTTGGTCGAAGAAGAGACCCAGTACTTC.

The chain joins TRBV7-2 to TRBJ2-7, with 11 bases that match TRBD2. The CDR3 is made up of 16 amino acids. The trim removed 3 bases at V and 3 bases at J, leaving 7 bases unmatched. Per the germline V gene, CDR1 is SGHTA and CDR2 is FQGNSA. The CDR3 loop reads CASSLLSGGVSYEQYF. Here the CDR3 DNA reads TGTGCCAGCAGCTTGCTTAGCGGGGGGGTCAGCTACGAGCAGTACTTC.

The chain's CDR3 is CASSVGTGGGEQYF. CDR3 in DNA: TGTGCCAGCAGCGTCGGGACAGGGGGAGGAGAGCAGTACTTC. The chain carries TRBV9 and TRBJ2-7, with TRBD1 matching 11 bases. V shed 2 bases, J shed 7 bases, and the junction held 5 bases outside the gene matches. CDR1 and CDR2 (germline): SGDLS, YYNGEE. The CDR3 is 14 residues long.